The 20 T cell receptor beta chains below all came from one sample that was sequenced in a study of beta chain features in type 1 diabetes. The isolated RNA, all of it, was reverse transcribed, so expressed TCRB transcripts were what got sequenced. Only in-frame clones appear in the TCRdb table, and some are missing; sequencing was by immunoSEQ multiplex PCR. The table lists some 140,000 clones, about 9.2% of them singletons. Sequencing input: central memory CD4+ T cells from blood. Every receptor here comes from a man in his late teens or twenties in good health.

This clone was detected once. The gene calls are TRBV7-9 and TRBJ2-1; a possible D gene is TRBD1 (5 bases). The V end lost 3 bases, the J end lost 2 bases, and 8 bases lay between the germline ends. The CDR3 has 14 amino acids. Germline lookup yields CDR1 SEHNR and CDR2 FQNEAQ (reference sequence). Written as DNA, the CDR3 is TGTGCCAGCAGCTTCGCGACAGCCTACAATGAGCAGTTCTTC. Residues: CASSFATAYNEQFF.

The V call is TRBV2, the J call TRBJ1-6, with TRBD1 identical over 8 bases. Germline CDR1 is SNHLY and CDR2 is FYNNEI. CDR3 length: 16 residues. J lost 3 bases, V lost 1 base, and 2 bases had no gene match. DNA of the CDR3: TGTGCCAGCAGTGAAGACAGGGGGAACTATAATTCACCCCTCCACTTT. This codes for CASSEDRGNYNSPLHF.

CDR3 residues: CASSLAPSGGYNTGELFF. The CDR3 DNA reads TGCGCCAGCAGCTTGGCGCCTAGCGGGGGCTACAACACCGGGGAGCTGTTTTTT. The chain is built from TRBV5-1 and TRBJ2-2; 10 bases agree with TRBD2. Germline CDR1 and CDR2: SGHRS and YFSETQ. Germline trimming cut 0 bases from V and 2 bases from J; bases unmatched to any gene: 7. The CDR3 length is 18 residues.

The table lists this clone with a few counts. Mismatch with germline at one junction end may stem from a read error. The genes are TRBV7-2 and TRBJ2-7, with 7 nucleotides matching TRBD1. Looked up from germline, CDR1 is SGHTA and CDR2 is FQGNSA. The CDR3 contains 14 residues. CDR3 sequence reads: CASSKGQPKIQLNF. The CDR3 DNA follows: TGTGCCAGCAGCAAGGGACAGCCTAAAATCCAGTTGAACTTC.

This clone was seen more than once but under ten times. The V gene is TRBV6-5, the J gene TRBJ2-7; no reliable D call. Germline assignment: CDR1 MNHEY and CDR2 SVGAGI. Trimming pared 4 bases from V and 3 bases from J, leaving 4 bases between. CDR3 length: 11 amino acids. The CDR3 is CASSSIYEQYF. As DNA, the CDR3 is TGTGCCAGCAGTTCCATCTACGAGCAGTACTTC.

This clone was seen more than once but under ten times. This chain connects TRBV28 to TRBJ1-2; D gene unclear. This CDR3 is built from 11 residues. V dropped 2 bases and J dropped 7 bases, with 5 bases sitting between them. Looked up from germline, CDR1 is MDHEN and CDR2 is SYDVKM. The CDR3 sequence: CASSLTGGYTF. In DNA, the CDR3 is TGTGCCAGCAGTTTAACGGGTGGCTACACCTTC.

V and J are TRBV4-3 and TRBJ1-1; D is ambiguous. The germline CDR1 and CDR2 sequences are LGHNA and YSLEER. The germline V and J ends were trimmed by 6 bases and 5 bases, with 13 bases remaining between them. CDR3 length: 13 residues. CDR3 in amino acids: CASSRDRGTEAFF. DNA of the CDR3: TGCGCCAGCAGTCGGGATCGAGGGACTGAAGCTTTCTTT.

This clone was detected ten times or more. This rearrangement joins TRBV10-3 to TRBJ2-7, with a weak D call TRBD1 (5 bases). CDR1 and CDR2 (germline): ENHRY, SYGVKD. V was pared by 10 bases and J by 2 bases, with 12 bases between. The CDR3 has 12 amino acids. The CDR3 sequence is CATQEPPYEQYF. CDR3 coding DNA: TGTGCCACACAGGAACCGCCCTACGAGCAGTACTTC.

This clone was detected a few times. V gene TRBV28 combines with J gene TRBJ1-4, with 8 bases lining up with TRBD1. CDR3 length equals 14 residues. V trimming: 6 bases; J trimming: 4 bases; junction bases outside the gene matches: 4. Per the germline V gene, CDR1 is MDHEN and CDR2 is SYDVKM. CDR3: CASSWDRINEKLFF. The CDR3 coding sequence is TGTGCCAGCAGCTGGGACAGGATTAATGAAAAACTGTTTTTT. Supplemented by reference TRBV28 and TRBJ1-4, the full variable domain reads DVKVTQSSRYLVKRTGEKVFLECVQDMDHENMFWYRQDPGLGLRLIYFSYDVKMKEKGDIPEGYSVSREKKERFSLILESASTNQTSMYLCASSWDRINEKLFFGSGTQLSVL.

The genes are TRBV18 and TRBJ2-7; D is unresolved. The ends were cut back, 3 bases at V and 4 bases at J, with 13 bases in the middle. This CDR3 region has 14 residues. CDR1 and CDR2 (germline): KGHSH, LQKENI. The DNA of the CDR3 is TGTGCCAGCTCACCGTCGACAAGGATATACGAGCAGTACTTC. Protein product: CASSPSTRIYEQYF.

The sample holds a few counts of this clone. The CDR3 DNA is TGTGCCAGTAGTAGGGCGGGAAGGGGAGCCGGTCAGCCCCAGCATTTT. The encoded protein is CASSRAGRGAGQPQHF. J is TRBJ1-5 and V is TRBV19, with D perhaps matching TRBD1 (5 bases). Germline V gene lookup returns CDR1 LNHDA and CDR2 SQIVND (reference sequence). CDR3 size: 16 residues. Trimming removed 4 bases at V and 6 bases at J, with 19 bases between.

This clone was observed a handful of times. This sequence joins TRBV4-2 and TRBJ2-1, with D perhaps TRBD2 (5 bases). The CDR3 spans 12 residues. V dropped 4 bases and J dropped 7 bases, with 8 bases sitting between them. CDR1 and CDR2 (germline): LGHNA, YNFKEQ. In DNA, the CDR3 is TGTGCCAGCAGCCCCTCGGGGAATGAGCAGTTCTTC. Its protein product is CASSPSGNEQFF.

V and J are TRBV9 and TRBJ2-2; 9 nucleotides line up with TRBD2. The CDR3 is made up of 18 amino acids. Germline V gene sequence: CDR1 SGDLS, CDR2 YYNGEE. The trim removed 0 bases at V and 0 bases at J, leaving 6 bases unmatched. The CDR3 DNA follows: TGTGCCAGCAGCGTAGGCGGTAGCGGGGGTGCGAACACCGGGGAGCTGTTTTTT. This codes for CASSVGGSGGANTGELFF.

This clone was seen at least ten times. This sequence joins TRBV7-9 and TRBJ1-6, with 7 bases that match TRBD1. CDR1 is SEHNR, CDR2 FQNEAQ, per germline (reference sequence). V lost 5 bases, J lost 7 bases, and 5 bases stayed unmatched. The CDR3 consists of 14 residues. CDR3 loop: CASSPGQFNSPLHF. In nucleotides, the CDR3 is TGTGCCAGCAGCCCGGGACAGTTCAATTCACCCCTCCACTTT.

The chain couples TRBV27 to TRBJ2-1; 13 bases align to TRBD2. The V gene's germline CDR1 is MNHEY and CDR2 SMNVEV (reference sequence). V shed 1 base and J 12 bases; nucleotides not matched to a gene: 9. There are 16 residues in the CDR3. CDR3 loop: CASSLWTSGGPPGQFF. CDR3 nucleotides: TGTGCCAGCAGTTTATGGACTAGCGGGGGTCCCCCGGGGCAGTTCTTC.

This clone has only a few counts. The CDR3 reads CASSPQTGGLEKLFF. The DNA of the CDR3 is TGTGCCAGCAGCCCACAGACAGGGGGGCTCGAAAAACTGTTTTTT. The chain combines TRBV7-6 with TRBJ1-4; 9 bases are shared with TRBD1. V trimming: 5 bases; J trimming: 8 bases; junction bases outside the gene matches: 9. Germline assignment: CDR1 SGHVS and CDR2 FNYEAQ. The CDR3 contains 15 residues.

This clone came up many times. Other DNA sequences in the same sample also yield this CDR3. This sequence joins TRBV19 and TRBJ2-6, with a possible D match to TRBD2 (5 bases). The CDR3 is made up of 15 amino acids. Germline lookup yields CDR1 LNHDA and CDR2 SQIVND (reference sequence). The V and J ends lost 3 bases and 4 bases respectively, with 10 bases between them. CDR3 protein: CASSIGDSGANVLTF. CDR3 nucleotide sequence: TGTGCCAGTAGTATCGGGGATTCAGGGGCCAACGTCCTGACTTTC.

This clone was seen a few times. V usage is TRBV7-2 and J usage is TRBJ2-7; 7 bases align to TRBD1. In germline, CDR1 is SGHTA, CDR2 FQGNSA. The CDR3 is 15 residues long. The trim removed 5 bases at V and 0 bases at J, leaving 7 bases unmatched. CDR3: CASSPGQTLSYEQYF. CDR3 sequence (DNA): TGTGCCAGCAGCCCGGGACAGACCCTCTCCTACGAGCAGTACTTC.

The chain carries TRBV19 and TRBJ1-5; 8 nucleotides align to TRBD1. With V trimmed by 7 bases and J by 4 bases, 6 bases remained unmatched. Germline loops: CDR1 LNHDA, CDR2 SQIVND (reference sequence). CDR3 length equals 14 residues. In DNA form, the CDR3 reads TGTGCCAGTAACGATCGGACAGGGAATCAGCCCCAGCATTTT. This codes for CASNDRTGNQPQHF.

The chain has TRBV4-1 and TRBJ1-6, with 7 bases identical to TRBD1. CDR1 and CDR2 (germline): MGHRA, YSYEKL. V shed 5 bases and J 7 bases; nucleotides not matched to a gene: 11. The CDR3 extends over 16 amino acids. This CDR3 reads CASSSRTGQMNSPLHF. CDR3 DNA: TGCGCCAGCAGCTCCCGAACGGGACAGATGAATTCACCCCTCCACTTT.